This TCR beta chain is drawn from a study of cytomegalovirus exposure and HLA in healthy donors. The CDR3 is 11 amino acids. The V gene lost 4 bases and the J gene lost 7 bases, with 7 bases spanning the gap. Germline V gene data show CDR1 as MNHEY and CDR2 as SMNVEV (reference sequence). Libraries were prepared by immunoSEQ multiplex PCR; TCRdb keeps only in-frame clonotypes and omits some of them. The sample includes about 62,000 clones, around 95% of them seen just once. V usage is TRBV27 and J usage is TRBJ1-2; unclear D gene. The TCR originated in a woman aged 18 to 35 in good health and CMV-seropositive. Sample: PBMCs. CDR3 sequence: CASSSGGGYTF. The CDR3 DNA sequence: TGTGCCAGCAGTTCCGGCGGTGGCTACACCTTC.